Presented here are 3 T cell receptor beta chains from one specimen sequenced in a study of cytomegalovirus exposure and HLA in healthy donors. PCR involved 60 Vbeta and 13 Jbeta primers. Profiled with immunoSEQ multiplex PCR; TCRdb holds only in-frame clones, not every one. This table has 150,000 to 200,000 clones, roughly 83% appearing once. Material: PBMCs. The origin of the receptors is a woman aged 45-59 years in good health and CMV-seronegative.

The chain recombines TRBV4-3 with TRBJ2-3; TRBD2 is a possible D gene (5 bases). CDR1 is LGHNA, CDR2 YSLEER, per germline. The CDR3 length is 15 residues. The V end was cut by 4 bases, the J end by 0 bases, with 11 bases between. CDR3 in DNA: TGCGCCAGCAGCCCCAAGCGGACTAGCACAGATACGCAGTATTTT. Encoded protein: CASSPKRTSTDTQYF.

The CDR3 bases are TGTGCCAGTAGTCTGGGCAGGTCCTACGAGCAGTACTTC. Encoded protein: CASSLGRSYEQYF. This sequence joins TRBV19 and TRBJ2-7; D gene ambiguous. Germline V gives CDR1 LNHDA, CDR2 SQIVND (reference sequence). The V end lost 5 bases, the J end lost 1 base, and 9 bases lay between the germline ends. The CDR3 covers 13 residues.

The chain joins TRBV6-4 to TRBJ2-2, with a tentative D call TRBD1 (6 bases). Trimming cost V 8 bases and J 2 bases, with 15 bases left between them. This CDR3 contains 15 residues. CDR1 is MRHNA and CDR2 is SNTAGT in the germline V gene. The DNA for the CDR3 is TGTGCCAGCGGAATCATAGGGACAAACACCGGGGAGCTGTTTTTT. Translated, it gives CASGIIGTNTGELFF.